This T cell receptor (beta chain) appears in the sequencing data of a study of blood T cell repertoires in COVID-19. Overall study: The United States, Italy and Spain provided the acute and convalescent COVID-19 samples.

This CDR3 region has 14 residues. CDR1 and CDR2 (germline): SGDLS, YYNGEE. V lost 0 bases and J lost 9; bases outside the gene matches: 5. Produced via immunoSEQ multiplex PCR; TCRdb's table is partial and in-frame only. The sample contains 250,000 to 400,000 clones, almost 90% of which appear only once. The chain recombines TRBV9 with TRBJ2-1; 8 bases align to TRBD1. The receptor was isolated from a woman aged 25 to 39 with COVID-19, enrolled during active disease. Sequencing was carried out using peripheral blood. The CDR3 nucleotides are TGTGCCAGCAGCGTAGAACAGGGGGTTGGTGAGCAGTTCTTC. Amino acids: CASSVEQGVGEQFF. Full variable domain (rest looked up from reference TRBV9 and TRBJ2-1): DSGVTQTPKHLITATGQRVTLRCSPRSGDLSVYWYQQSLDQGLQFLIQYYNGEERAKGNILERFSAQQFPDLHSELNLSSLELGDSALYFCASSVEQGVGEQFFGPGTRLTVL.